This T cell receptor beta chain was profiled in a study of T cell repertoires in cytomegalovirus infection. The germline CDR1 and CDR2 sequences are SGHRS and YFSETQ. This CDR3 spans 15 amino acids. V lost 0 bases, J lost 9 bases, and 13 bases lay in between. This clonotype has only a few counts. Antigen: not known. A single record per CDR3 protein comes from TCRdb applying MiXCR to the reads. The sample records roughly 310,000 distinct CDR3 sequences, 29% being singletons. This chain joins TRBV5-1 and TRBJ1-6; D remains ambiguous. This TCR came from a human donor in good health (CMV status not recorded). Some clones in this sample may be carry-over from other donors' samples. The source material was cultured PBMCs, sampled from culture after CMV antigen stimulation. The CDR3 sequence is CASSLVGDATSPLHF. DNA of the CDR3: TGCGCCAGCAGCTTGGTGGGAGATGCAACTTCACCCCTCCACTTT.